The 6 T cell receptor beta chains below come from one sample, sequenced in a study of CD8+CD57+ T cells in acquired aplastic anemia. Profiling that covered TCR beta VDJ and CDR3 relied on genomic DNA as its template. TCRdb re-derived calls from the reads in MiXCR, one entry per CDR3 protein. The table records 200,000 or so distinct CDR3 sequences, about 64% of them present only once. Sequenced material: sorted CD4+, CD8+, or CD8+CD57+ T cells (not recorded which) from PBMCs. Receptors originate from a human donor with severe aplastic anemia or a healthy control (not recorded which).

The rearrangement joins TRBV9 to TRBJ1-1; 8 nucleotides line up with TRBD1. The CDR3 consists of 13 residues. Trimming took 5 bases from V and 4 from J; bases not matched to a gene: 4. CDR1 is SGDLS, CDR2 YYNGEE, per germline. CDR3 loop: CASRPTGGTEAFF. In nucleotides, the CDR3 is TGTGCCAGCAGACCAACAGGGGGCACTGAAGCTTTCTTT.

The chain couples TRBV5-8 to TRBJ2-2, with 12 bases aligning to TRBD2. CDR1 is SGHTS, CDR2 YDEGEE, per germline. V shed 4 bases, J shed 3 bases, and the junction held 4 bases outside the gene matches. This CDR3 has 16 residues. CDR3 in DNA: TGTGCCAGCAGCCTGGGACTAGCGGGCTACACCGGGGAGCTGTTTTTT. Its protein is CASSLGLAGYTGELFF. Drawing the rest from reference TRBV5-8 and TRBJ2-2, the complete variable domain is EAGVTQSPTHLIKTRGQQATLRCSPISGHTSVYWYQQALGLGLQFLLWYDEGEERNRGNFPPRFSGRQFPNYSSELNVNALELEDSALYLCASSLGLAGYTGELFFGEGSRLTVL.

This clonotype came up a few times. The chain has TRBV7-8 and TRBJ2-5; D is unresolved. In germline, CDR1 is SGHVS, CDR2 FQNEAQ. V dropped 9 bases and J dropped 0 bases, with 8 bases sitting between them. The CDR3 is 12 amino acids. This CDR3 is CASSVDQETQYF. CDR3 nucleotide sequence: TGTGCCAGTAGTGTGGACCAAGAGACCCAGTACTTC.

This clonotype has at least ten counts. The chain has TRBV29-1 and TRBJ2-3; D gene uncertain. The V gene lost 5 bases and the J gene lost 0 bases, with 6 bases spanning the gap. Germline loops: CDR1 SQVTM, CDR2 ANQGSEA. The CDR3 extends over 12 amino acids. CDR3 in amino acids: CSVPRSTDTQYF. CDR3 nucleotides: TGCAGCGTTCCCAGAAGCACAGATACGCAGTATTTT.

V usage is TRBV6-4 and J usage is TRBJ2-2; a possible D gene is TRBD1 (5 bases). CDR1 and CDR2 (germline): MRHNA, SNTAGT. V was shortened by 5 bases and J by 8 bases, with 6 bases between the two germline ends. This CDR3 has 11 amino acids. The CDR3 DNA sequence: TGTGCCAGCAGTCGGACAGGGGAGCTGTTTTTT. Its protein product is CASSRTGELFF.

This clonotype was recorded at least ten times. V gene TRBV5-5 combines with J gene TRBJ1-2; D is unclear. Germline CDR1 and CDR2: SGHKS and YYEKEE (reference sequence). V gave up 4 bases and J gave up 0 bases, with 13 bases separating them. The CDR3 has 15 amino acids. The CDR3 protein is CASSPEVTANYGYTF. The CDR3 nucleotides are TGTGCCAGCAGCCCGGAGGTCACAGCTAACTATGGCTACACCTTC. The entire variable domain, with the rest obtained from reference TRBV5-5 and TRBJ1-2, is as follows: DAGVTQSPTHLIKTRGQQVTLRCSPISGHKSVSWYQQVLGQGPQFIFQYYEKEERGRGNFPDRFSARQFPNYSSELNVNALLLGDSALYLCASSPEVTANYGYTFGSGTRLTVV.